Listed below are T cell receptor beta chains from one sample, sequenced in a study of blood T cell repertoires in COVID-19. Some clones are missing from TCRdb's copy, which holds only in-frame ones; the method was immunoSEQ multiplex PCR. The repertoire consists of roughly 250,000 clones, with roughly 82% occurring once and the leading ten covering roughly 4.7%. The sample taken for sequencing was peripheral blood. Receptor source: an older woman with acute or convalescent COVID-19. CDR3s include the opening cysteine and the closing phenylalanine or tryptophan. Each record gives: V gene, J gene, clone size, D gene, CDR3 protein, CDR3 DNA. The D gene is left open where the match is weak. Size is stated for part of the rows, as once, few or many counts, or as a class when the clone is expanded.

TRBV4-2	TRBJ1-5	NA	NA	CASSQAQTGERNQPQHF	TGTGCCAGCAGCCAGGCCCAGACAGGTGAGCGCAATCAGCCCCAGCATTTT
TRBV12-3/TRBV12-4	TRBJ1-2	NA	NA	CASSLVNRDF	TGTGCCAGCAGCCTAGTCAACCGGGACTTC
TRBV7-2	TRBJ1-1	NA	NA	CASRQDSMNTEAFF	TGTGCCAGCAGACAGGACAGCATGAACACTGAAGCTTTCTTT
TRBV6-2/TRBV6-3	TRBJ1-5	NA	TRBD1	CASSYSGQGARQPQHF	TGTGCCAGCAGTTACTCGGGACAGGGGGCTCGTCAGCCCCAGCATTTT
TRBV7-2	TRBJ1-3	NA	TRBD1	CASSLQTGAGNTIYF	TGTGCCAGCAGCTTACAGACAGGGGCTGGAAACACCATATATTTT
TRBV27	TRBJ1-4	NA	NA	CASSLSQGRGFANEKLFF	TGTGCCAGCAGTTTATCGCAGGGGCGTGGGTTTGCTAATGAAAAACTGTTTTTT
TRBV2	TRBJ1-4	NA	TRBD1	CASSAPGTGVIEKLFF	TGTGCCAGCAGTGCACCCGGGACAGGGGTTATTGAAAAACTGTTTTTT
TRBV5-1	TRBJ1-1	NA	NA	CASSPESGTEAFF	TGCGCCAGCAGCCCTGAGAGCGGGACTGAAGCTTTCTTT
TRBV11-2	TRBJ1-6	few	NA	CASSLDHRVNSPLHF	TGTGCCAGCAGCTTGGACCACAGGGTCAATTCACCCCTCCACTTT
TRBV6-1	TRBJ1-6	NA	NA	CASSRLEEYNSPLHF	TGTGCCAGCAGCCGCTTAGAAGAGTATAATTCACCCCTCCACTTT
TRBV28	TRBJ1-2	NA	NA	CASSLGVRMGYTF	TGTGCCAGCAGTTTAGGAGTTCGAATGGGCTACACCTTC
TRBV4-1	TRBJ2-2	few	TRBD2	CASSPGSGGNTGELFF	TGCGCCAGCAGCCCGGGGTCGGGGGGTAACACCGGGGAGCTGTTTTTT
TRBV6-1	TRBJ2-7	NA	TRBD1	CASSDLPGQRFYEQYF	TGTGCCAGCAGTGACCTACCGGGACAGAGATTCTACGAGCAGTACTTC
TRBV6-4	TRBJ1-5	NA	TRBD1	CASSSDRVDSNQPQHF	TGTGCCAGCAGTTCGGACAGGGTCGATAGCAATCAGCCCCAGCATTTT
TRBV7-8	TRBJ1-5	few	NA	CASSLQGPTSNQPQHF	TGTGCCAGCAGCTTACAGGGGCCCACAAGCAATCAGCCCCAGCATTTT
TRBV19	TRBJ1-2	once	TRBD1	CAILDRGRGYTF	TGTGCCATTCTCGACAGGGGGAGAGGCTACACCTTC
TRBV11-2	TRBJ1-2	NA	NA	CASSLVGVGDGYTF	TGTGCCAGCAGCTTAGTCGGGGTCGGGGATGGCTACACCTTC
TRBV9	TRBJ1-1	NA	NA	CASSVGGGLDTEAFF	TGTGCCAGCAGCGTAGGTGGGGGACTTGACACTGAAGCTTTCTTT
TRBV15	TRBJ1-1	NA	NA	CATSPGAMNTEAFF	TGTGCCACCAGCCCAGGGGCCATGAACACTGAAGCTTTCTTT
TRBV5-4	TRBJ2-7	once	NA	CASSSEQGTSSYEQYF	TGTGCCAGCAGCTCGGAGCAGGGGACATCGAGCTACGAGCAGTACTTC
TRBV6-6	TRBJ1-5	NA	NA	CAAAGYSNQPQHF	TGTGCCGCCGCCGGGTATAGCAATCAGCCCCAGCATTTT
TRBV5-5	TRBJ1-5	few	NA	CASSPNGEMRNQPQHF	TGTGCCAGCAGCCCGAACGGGGAGATGCGCAATCAGCCCCAGCATTTT
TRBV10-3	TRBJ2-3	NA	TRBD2	CAISELAGVSGTQYF	TGTGCCATCAGTGAGCTAGCGGGGGTATCGGGTACGCAGTATTTT
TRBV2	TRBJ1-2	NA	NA	CASRKQASYGYTF	TGTGCCAGCAGAAAACAGGCTTCCTATGGCTACACCTTC
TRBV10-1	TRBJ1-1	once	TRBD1	CASSVGGTGIMNTEAFF	TGCGCCAGCAGCGTAGGTGGGACAGGGATCATGAACACTGAAGCTTTCTTT
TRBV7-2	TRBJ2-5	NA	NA	CASSLGQRKETQYF	TGTGCCAGCAGCTTAGGGCAGCGAAAGGAGACCCAGTACTTC
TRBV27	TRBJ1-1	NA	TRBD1	CASMRDRGNSNTEAFF	TGTGCCAGCATGCGGGACAGGGGGAATTCGAACACTGAAGCTTTCTTT
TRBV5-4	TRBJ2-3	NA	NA	CASSFGQSTDTQYF	TGTGCCAGCAGCTTTGGACAGTCCACAGATACGCAGTATTTT
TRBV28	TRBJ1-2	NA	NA	CASTLGFGGLNYGYTF	TGTGCCAGCACCCTCGGGTTCGGGGGGCTTAACTATGGCTACACCTTC
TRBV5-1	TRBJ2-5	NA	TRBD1	CASSPGQGLETQYF	TGCGCCAGCAGCCCTGGACAGGGATTGGAGACCCAGTACTTC
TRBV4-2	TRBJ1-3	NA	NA	CASHAGQFSSGNTIYF	TGTGCCAGTCACGCCGGACAGTTTAGCTCTGGAAACACCATATATTTT
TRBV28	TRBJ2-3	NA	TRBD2	CASTQPGLAGVNTQYF	TGTGCCAGCACCCAACCGGGACTAGCGGGGGTTAATACGCAGTATTTT
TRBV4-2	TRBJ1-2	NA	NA	CASSQVKQGGGYTF	TGTGCCAGCAGCCAAGTTAAGCAAGGGGGAGGCTACACCTTC
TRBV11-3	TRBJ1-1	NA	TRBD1	CASSSGARGAYMNTEAFF	TGTGCCAGCAGCTCAGGAGCCAGGGGGGCCTACATGAACACTGAAGCTTTCTTT
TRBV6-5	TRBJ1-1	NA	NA	CASSLDRTNTEAFF	TGTGCCAGCAGTTTAGACAGGACGAACACTGAAGCTTTCTTT
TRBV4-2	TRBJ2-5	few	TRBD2	CASSQGSGGGETQYF	TGTGCCAGCAGCCAAGGGAGCGGGGGGGGAGAGACCCAGTACTTC
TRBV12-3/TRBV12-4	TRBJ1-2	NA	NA	CASTEGVSGYTF	TGTGCCAGCACCGAGGGGGTGAGCGGCTACACCTTC
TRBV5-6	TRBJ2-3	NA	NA	CASSFRDRPDTQYF	TGTGCCAGCAGCTTCAGGGATCGTCCAGATACGCAGTATTTT
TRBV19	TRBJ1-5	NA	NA	CASSIETGLQHF	TGTGCCAGTAGTATTGAGACAGGCCTGCAGCATTTT
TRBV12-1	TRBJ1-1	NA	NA	CASSFAQGGDTEAFF	TGTGCCAGCAGCTTTGCGCAGGGAGGGGACACTGAAGCTTTCTTT
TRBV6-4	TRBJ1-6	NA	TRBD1	CASREQGTGNSPLHF	TGTGCCAGCAGGGAACAGGGGACGGGGAATTCACCCCTCCACTTT
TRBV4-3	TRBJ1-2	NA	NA	CASSPDPRNNYGYTF	TGCGCCAGCAGCCCAGACCCCAGGAATAACTATGGCTACACCTTC
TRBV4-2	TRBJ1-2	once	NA	CASSPLGGTNYGYTF	TGTGCCAGCAGCCCTTTGGGGGGGACTAACTATGGCTACACCTTC
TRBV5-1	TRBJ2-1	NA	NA	CASSTSSSYNEQFF	TGCGCCTCCAGTACTAGCTCCTCCTACAATGAGCAGTTCTTC
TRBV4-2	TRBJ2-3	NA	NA	CASSQRRGRADTQYF	TGTGCCAGCAGCCAAAGGCGGGGACGAGCAGATACGCAGTATTTT
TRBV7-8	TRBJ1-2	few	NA	CASSLGGSYGYTF	TGTGCCAGCAGCTTAGGAGGGAGCTATGGCTACACCTTC
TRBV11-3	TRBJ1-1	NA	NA	CASSLDQGSEAFF	TGTGCCAGCAGCTTAGACCAGGGCTCTGAAGCTTTCTTT
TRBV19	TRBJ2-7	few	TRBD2	CASSTGLAYEQYF	TGTGCCAGTAGCACGGGACTAGCCTACGAGCAGTACTTC
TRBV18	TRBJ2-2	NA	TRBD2	CASSPRLAGRTGELFF	TGTGCCAGCTCACCGAGACTAGCGGGCCGCACCGGGGAGCTGTTTTTT
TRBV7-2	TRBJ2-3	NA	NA	CASSLRGAQRPTDTQYF	TGTGCCAGCAGCTTACGGGGGGCCCAGCGCCCCACAGATACGCAGTATTTT
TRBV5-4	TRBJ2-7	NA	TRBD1	CASSLGQGSSYEQYF	TGTGCCAGCAGCTTGGGACAGGGGAGCTCCTACGAGCAGTACTTC
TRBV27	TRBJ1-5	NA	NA	CASSLSTGGNQPQHF	TGTGCCAGCAGTTTATCGACAGGTGGGAATCAGCCCCAGCATTTT
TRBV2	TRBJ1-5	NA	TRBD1	CASSEADRENQPQHF	TGTGCCAGCAGTGAAGCCGACAGGGAAAATCAGCCCCAGCATTTT
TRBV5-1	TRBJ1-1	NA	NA	CASGRRDTEAFF	TGCGCCAGCGGCCGCCGGGACACTGAAGCTTTCTTT
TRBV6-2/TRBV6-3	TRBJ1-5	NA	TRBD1	CASSYYRGNNQPQHF	TGTGCCAGCAGTTACTACAGGGGGAACAATCAGCCCCAGCATTTT
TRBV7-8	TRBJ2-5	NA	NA	CASSLSGSRRSQETQYF	TGTGCCAGCAGCTTATCTGGGTCGAGGCGTTCGCAAGAGACCCAGTACTTC
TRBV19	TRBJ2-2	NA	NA	CASRGARQTLRGELFF	TGTGCCAGTAGAGGGGCCCGGCAGACCCTAAGAGGGGAGCTGTTTTTT
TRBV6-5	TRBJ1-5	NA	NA	CASSYDRRNQPQHF	TGTGCCAGCAGTTACGACAGGCGCAATCAGCCCCAGCATTTT
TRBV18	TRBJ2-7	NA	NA	CASSAQAESEQYF	TGTGCCAGCTCAGCCCAGGCCGAATCCGAGCAGTACTTC
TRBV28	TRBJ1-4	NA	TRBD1	CASSFAGTVNEKLFF	TGTGCCAGCAGTTTCGCCGGGACAGTTAATGAAAAACTGTTTTTT